This T cell receptor beta chain was observed in a study of identical twins. Germline V CDR1 and CDR2: KGHDR, SFDVKD. The CDR3 consists of 17 residues. Trimming cost V 3 bases and J 1 base, with 15 bases left between them. TCRdb independently ran MiXCR on the 5' RACE reads; one entry per CDR3 protein. The repertoire consists of hundreds of thousands of distinct CDR3 sequences, with 5.5% to 6.5% occurring once and the leading ten covering 1.5% to 2%. This clonotype was counted many times. Sequencing was carried out using naive T cells sorted from blood. This receptor was identified in a man between 18 and 29 years old in good health. The chain employs TRBV24-1 and TRBJ2-1; possibly TRBD1 for D (6 bases). The DNA for the CDR3 is TGTGCCACCAGTGATGGGCTGGGGGCGGCGTCCTACAATGAGCAGTTCTTC. It is translated as CATSDGLGAASYNEQFF.